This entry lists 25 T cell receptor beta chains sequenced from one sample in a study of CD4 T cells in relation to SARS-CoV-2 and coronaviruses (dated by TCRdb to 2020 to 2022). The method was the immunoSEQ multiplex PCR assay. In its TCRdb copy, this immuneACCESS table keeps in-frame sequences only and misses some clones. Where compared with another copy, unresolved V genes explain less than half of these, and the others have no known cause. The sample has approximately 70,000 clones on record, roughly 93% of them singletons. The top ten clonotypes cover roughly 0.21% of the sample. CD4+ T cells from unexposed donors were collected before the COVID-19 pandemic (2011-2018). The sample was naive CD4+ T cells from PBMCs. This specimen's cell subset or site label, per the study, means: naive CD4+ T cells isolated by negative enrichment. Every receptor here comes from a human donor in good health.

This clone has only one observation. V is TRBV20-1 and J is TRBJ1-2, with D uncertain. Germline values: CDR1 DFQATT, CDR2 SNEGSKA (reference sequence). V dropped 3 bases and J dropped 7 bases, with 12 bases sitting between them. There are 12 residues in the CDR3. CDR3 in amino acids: CSASTEIFGYTF. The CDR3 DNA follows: TGCAGTGCTAGTACAGAAATATTTGGCTACACCTTC.

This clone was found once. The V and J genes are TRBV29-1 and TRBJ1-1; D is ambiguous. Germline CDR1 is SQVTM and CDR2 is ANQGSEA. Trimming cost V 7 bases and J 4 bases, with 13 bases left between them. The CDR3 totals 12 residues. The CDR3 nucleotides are TGCAGCGGGATGGCCTGGGGCACTGAAGCTTTCTTT. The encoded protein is CSGMAWGTEAFF.

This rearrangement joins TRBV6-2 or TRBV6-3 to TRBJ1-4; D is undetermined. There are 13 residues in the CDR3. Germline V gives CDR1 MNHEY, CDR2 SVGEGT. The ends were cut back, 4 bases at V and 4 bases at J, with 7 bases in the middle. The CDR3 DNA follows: TGTGCCAGCAGTTCGGCTATTAATGAAAAACTGTTTTTT. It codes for CASSSAINEKLFF.

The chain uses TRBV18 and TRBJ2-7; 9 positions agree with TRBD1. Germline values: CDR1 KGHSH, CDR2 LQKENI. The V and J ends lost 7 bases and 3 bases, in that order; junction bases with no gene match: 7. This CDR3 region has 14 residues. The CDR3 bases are TGTGCCAGCTTATCCGGGACAGGGAACTACGAGCAGTACTTC. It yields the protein CASLSGTGNYEQYF.

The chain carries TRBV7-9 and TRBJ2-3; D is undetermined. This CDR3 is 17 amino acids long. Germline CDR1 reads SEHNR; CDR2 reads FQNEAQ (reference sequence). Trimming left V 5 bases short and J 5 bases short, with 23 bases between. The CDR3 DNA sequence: TGTGCCAGCAGCCCGAGATGGGCAGCGACCTTCGGAGATACGCAGTATTTT. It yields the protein CASSPRWAATFGDTQYF.

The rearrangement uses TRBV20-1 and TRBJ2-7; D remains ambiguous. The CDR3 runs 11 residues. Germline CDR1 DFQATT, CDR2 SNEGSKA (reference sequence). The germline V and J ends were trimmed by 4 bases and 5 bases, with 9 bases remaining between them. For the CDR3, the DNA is TGCAGTGCTACCCTTTCTGACGAGCAGTACTTC. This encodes CSATLSDEQYF.

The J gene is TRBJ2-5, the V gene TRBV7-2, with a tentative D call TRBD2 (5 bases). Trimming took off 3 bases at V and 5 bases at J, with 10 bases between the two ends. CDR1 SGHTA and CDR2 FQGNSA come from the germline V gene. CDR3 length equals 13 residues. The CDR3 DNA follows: TGTGCCAGCAGCTTTAGAGGGCGGGAGACCCAGTACTTC. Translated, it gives CASSFRGRETQYF.

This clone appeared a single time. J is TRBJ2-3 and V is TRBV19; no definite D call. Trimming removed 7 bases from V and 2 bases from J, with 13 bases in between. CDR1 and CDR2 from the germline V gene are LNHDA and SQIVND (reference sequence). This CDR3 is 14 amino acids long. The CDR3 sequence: CASTPEGHTDTQYF. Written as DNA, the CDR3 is TGTGCCAGTACCCCGGAAGGCCACACAGATACGCAGTATTTT.

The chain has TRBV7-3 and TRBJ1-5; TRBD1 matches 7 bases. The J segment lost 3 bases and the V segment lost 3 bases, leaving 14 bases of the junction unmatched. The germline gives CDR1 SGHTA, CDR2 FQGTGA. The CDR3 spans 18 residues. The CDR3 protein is CASSFGHNKTGPNQPQHF. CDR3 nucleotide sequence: TGTGCCAGCAGCTTCGGTCATAACAAGACAGGGCCCAATCAGCCCCAGCATTTT.

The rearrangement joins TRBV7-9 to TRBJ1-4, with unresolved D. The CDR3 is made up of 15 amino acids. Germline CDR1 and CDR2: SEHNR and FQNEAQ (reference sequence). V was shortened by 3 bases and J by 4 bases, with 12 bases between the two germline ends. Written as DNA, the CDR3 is TGTGCCAGCAGCTTGGGAGGCGATTTTAATGAAAAACTGTTTTTT. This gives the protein CASSLGGDFNEKLFF.

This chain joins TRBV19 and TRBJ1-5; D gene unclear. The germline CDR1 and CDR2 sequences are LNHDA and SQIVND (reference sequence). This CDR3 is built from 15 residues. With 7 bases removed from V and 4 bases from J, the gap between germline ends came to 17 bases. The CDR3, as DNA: TGTGCCAGTACTACAGAGGGTTTTTTTAATCAGCCCCAGCATTTT. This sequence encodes CASTTEGFFNQPQHF.

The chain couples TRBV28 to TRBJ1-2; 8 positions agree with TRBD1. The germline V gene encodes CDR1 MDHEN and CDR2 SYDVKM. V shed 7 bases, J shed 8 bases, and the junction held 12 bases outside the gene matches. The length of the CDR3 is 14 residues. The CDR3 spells CASNGQGSTSGYTF. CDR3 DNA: TGTGCCAGCAACGGACAGGGCTCAACATCGGGCTACACCTTC.

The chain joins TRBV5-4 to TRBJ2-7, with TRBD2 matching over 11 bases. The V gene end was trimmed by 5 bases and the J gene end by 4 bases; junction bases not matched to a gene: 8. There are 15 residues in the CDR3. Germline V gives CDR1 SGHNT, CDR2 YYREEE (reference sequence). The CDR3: CASRLLAGEAYEQYF. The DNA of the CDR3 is TGTGCCAGCAGACTACTAGCGGGAGAGGCTTACGAGCAGTACTTC.

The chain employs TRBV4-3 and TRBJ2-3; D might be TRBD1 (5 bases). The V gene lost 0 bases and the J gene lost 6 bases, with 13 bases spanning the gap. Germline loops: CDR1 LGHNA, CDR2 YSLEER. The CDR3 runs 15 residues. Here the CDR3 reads CASSQEGRLSDTQYF. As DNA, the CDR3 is TGCGCCAGCAGCCAAGAGGGGCGGTTATCGGATACGCAGTATTTT.

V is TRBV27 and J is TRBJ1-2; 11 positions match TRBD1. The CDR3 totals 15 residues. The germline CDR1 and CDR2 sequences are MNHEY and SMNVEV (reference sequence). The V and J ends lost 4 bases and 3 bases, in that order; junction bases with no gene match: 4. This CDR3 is CASSSRTGGDYGYTF. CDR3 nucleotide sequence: TGTGCCAGCAGTTCAAGGACAGGGGGCGACTATGGCTACACCTTC.

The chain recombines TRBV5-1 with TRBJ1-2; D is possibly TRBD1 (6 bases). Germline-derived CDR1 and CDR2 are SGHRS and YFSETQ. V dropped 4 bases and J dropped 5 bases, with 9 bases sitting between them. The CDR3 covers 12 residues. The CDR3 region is CASSRDTYGYTF. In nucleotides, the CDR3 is TGCGCCAGCAGCAGGGACACATATGGCTACACCTTC. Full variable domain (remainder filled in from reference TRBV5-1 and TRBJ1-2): KAGVTQTPRYLIKTRGQQVTLSCSPISGHRSVSWYQQTPGQGLQFLFEYFSETQRNKGNFPGRFSGRQFSNSRSEMNVSTLELGDSALYLCASSRDTYGYTFGSGTRLTVV.

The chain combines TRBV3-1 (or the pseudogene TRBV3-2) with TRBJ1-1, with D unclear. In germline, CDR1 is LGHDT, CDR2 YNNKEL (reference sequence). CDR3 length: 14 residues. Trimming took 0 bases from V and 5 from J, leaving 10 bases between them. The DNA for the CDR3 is TGTGCCAGCAGCCAAGAAGGGCAGAGGACTGAAGCTTTCTTT. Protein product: CASSQEGQRTEAFF.

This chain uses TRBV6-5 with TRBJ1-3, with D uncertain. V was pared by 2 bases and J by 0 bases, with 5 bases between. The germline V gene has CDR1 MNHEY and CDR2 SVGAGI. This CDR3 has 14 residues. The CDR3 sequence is CASSYVYSGNTIYF. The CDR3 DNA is TGTGCCAGCAGTTACGTGTACTCTGGAAACACCATATATTTT.

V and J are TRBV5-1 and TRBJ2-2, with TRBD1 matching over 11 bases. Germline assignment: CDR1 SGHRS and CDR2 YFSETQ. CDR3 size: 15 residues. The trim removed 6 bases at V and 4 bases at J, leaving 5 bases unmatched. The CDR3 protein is CASTTGQGGTGELFF. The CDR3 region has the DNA TGCGCCAGCACTACGGGACAGGGGGGCACCGGGGAGCTGTTTTTT.

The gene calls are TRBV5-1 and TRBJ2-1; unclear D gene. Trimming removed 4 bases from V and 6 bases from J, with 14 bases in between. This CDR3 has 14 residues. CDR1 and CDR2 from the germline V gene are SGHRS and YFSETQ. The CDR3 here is CASSASPSVNEQFF. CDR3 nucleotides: TGCGCCAGCAGCGCCTCCCCGAGCGTCAATGAGCAGTTCTTC.

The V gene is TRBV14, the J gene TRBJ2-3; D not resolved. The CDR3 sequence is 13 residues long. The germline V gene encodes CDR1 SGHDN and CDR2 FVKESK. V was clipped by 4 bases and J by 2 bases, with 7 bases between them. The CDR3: CASSLFLTDTQYF. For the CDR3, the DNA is TGTGCCAGCAGCCTCTTCCTCACAGATACGCAGTATTTT.

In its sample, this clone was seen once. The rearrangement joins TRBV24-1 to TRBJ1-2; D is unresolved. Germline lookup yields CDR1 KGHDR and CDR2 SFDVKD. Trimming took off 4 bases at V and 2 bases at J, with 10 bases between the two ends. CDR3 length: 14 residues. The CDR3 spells CATSDPQRNYGYTF. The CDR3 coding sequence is TGTGCCACCAGTGACCCACAACGAAACTATGGCTACACCTTC.

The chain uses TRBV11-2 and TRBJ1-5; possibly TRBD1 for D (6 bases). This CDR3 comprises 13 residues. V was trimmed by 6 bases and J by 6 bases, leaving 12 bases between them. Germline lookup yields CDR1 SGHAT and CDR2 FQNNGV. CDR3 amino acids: CASRRTDTQPQHF. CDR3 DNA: TGTGCCAGCAGACGGACAGACACTCAGCCCCAGCATTTT.

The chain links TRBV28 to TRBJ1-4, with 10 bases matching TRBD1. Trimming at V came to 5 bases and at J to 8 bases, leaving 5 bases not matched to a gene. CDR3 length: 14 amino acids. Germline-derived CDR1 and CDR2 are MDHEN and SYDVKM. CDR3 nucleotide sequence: TGTGCCAGCAGTGACAGGGGGCTGGGAGAAAAACTGTTTTTT. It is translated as CASSDRGLGEKLFF.

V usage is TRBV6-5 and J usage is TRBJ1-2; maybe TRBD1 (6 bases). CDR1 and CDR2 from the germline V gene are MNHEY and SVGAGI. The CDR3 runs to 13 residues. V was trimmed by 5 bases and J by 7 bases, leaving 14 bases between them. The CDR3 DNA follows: TGTGCCAGCAGTCTTAGACAGGACCCTGGCTACACCTTC. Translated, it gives CASSLRQDPGYTF.